This TCR beta chain originates from a study of T cell repertoires in cytomegalovirus infection. The overall study: HLA-B-restricted CMV epitopes that are well studied, plus recently identified HLA-C-restricted ones, were used by the study.

TCRdb re-analysed the reads in MiXCR, keeping a single row per CDR3 protein. The profile shows hundreds of thousands of distinct CDR3 sequences, around a third of them singletons. Germline V CDR1 and CDR2: LNHDA, SQIVND (reference sequence). V shed 7 bases and J shed 4 bases, with 14 bases lying between them. The CDR3 is 14 amino acids. Of note for this clonotype: The antigen is undetermined.

Study-level findings and limits: Ex vivo responses were dominated by HLA-C-restricted CMV-specific TCR beta clonotypes.

The starting material was cultured PBMCs, obtained from culture after CMV antigen stimulation. The sequence derives from a human donor in good health (CMV status not recorded). Some clones in this sample may be carry-over from other donors' samples. J is TRBJ2-1 and V is TRBV19; D is uncertain. The CDR3 loop reads CASTETNGYNEQFF. In nucleotides, the CDR3 is TGTGCCAGTACAGAGACCAACGGGTACAATGAGCAGTTCTTC.